This T cell receptor beta chain is drawn from a study of cytotoxic CD8 clonotypes in ibrutinib-treated CLL. Study at large: Timing of response sample collection was a median roughly twelve months after treatment start, with a range of 6 to 36. Sample averages reached hundreds of thousands of productive templates and over 85,000 productive rearrangements.

Study observations and caveats: Age-matched healthy donor levels were exceeded by baseline clonality, which tracked circulating CD8+ T-cell counts. Clonality rose at ibrutinib response, held steady in sustained remission, and fell toward baseline at progression.

V lost 4 bases, J lost 3 bases, and 8 bases stayed unmatched. The germline V gene has CDR1 SGDLS and CDR2 YYNGEE. The CDR3 is 16 amino acids. Remarks on this clone: Its specificity is not known.

Sequencing was performed with immunoSEQ multiplex PCR; in TCRdb, only in-frame clones are kept and a portion is missing. The sample includes approximately 350,000 clones, over 55% of them seen just once. The source of this sequence is a human donor with chronic lymphocytic leukemia. This specimen was PBMCs, taken after 36 months of ibrutinib treatment. The chain links TRBV9 to TRBJ2-2; 8 bases are a match to TRBD1. CDR3 sequence (DNA): TGTGCCAGCAGCCTCGGACAGGGTCGTTACACCGGGGAGCTGTTTTTT. Translation gives CASSLGQGRYTGELFF.